This record looks at one T cell receptor beta chain sequence and its context. Its cognate antigen has yet to be identified. No much larger clonotype is one base removed from it; base qualities were not supplied. The source of the sample is a study (dated by TCRdb to between 2015 and 2016). The study in broad terms: Whether tumor-infiltrating Tregs in breast cancer are recruited from blood Tregs or converted in situ from other CD4+ T cell subsets was tested.

The Miltenyi Naive CD4+ T Cell Isolation kit was used to purify naive CD4+ T cells, and Tregs were depleted with CD25 microbeads. Tregs, naive and memory CD4+ T cells from tumor, blood and ipsilateral draining lymph nodes of roughly 5 breast cancer patients underwent full-length TCR alpha and beta sequencing. Tumor tissue and lymph nodes obtained from ipsilateral axillary dissection were perfused with PBS, minced and then digested with collagenase I and hyaluronidase. A purity exceeding 90% was confirmed by FACS for the sorted cell populations. The paper as a whole reports these results and caveats: Tumor memory CD4+ T cell TCR gene usage was found to cluster with blood and lymph node memory CD4+ cells and with lymph node naive CD4+ cells. The greatest overlap of tumor-infiltrating Treg TCR alpha and beta sequences was with tumor naive CD4+ T cells, followed next by blood naive CD4+ T cells. The larger-cohort validation was restricted to a single TCR beta V-J rearrangement rather than whole repertoires.

Full-length TCR variable regions were amplified by 5' RACE PCR with constant-region reverse primers, and semi-nested PCR with Nested Universal Primer A was subsequently performed. Using the ReliaPrep RNA Cell Miniprep System, total RNA was extracted, and the SMARTer RACE 5'/3' Kit was then used to reverse transcribe the RNA into 5'RACE-ready cDNA. Multiplex adaptors were used to barcode the full-length TCR alpha and beta libraries, which were then sequenced on an Illumina MiSeq. From the authors' description of their analysis: For each of nine subset-tissue groups, sequencing data from the five patients were combined, and the groups were compared by unsupervised clustering of TCR gene usage. Repertoire similarity was calculated with the Morisita-Horn index, weighting shared sequences by their contribution to each repertoire. TCRdb handled the public reads itself, with Q25 trimming in fastp and clone calling in MiXCR, and kept productive beta chains. Rows with a matching CDR3 protein are joined into one entry that keeps the most common DNA and genes. These V and J calls originate from TCRdb's pipeline instead of the authors' own analysis. A total of roughly 23,000 distinct CDR3 sequences appear in this sample, about 29% of them only once. About 2.4% of the sample is taken by the ten largest.

Counted from cysteine to phenylalanine, this CDR3 has 12 amino acids. The retained sequence is limited to the CDR3, 36 bases, with the frame set at the first base. The germline V gene (reference sequence) specifies DFQATT as CDR1 and SNEGSKA as CDR2. The junction shows trimming of 5 bases on V and 0 bases on J, plus 8 bases between the germline ends. This TCR derives from a female donor with breast cancer. Sequencing was carried out using tumor-infiltrating naive CD4+ T cells sorted from the breast tumor. The sample's cell subset or site, from its label and the paper: naive CD4+ T cells, CD4+CD45RA+CD25-. The V and J genes are TRBV20-1 and TRBJ2-7; the D gene is unclear. The sequence in DNA is TGCAGTGCTGATACCCCCTCCTACGAGCAGTACTTC. Protein translation: CSADTPSYEQYF.